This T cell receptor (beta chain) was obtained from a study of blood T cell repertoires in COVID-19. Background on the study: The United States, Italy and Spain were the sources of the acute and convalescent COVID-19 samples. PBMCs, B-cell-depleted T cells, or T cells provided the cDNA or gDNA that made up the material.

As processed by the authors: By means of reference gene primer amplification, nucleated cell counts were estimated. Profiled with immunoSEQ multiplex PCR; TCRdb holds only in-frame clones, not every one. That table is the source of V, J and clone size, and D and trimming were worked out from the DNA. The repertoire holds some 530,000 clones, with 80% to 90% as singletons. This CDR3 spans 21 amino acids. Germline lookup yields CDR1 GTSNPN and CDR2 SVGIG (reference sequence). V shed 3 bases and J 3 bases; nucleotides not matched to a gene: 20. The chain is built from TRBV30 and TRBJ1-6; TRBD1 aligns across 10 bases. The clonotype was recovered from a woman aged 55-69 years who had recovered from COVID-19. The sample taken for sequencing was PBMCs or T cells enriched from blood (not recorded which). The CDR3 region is CAWSSNFLDRGRSDYNSPLHF. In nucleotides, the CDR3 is TGTGCCTGGAGCTCCAATTTCTTAGACAGGGGGCGAAGTGACTATAATTCACCCCTCCACTTT.